These 25 T cell receptor beta chains were sequenced from one sample in a study of T cell repertoires in cytomegalovirus infection. What these receptors recognize is not known. TCRdb re-called the reads with MiXCR, one entry per CDR3 protein. The sample contains approximately 300,000 distinct CDR3 sequences, under 35% of which appear only once. Sequencing was performed on cultured PBMCs, taken from culture after CMV antigen stimulation. The receptors stem from a human donor in good health (CMV status not recorded). Some clones in this sample may be carry-over from other donors' samples.

The chain employs TRBV19 and TRBJ1-2; 9 nucleotides match TRBD1. The germline V gene encodes CDR1 LNHDA and CDR2 SQIVND (reference sequence). The V and J ends lost 3 bases and 7 bases, in that order; junction bases with no gene match: 6. This CDR3 region has 14 residues. This CDR3 reads CASSIGTGSGGYTF. Written as DNA, the CDR3 is TGTGCCAGTAGTATCGGGACAGGGAGTGGTGGCTACACCTTC.

This rearrangement joins TRBV3-1 to TRBJ2-5, with 10 bases identical to TRBD2. Germline CDR1 is LGHDT and CDR2 is YNNKEL (reference sequence). CDR3 length: 14 residues. The V and J ends lost 4 bases and 4 bases, in that order; junction bases with no gene match: 3. CDR3 sequence reads: CASSPGLAVETQYF. The CDR3 DNA reads TGTGCCAGCAGCCCCGGACTAGCGGTAGAGACCCAGTACTTC.

The table lists this clonotype with a few counts. The chain links TRBV28 to TRBJ2-3; D is undetermined. With 5 bases removed from V and 2 bases from J, the gap between germline ends came to 20 bases. Per the germline V gene, CDR1 is MDHEN and CDR2 is SYDVKM. CDR3 size: 17 residues. This chain's CDR3 is CASSPPLVGIPTDTQYF. DNA of the CDR3: TGTGCCAGCAGTCCCCCCTTAGTGGGTATCCCCACAGATACGCAGTATTTT.

This clonotype was seen at least ten times. This chain joins TRBV7-7 and TRBJ1-2, with 9 bases matching TRBD1. Germline CDR1 reads SSHAT; CDR2 reads FNYEAQ (reference sequence). This CDR3 has 14 residues. With 2 bases clipped from V and 8 bases from J, the junction kept 6 bases outside the gene matches. CDR3 in amino acids: CASSLRTGEEGYTF. CDR3 nucleotides: TGTGCCAGCAGCTTACGGACAGGGGAAGAAGGCTACACCTTC.

A few counts support this clonotype. The chain is built from TRBV28 and TRBJ1-1, with D perhaps TRBD1 (6 bases). V was shortened by 1 base and J by 11 bases, with 17 bases between the two germline ends. The CDR3 sequence is 14 residues long. CDR1 and CDR2 (germline): MDHEN, SYDVKM. This CDR3 is CASSLLGTGRHAFF. For the CDR3, the DNA is TGTGCCAGCAGTTTATTAGGTACAGGGCGACACGCTTTCTTT.

The V and J genes are TRBV12-3 or TRBV12-4 and TRBJ1-2; the D gene is possibly TRBD1 (5 bases). This CDR3 has 14 amino acids. V was pared by 6 bases and J by 0 bases, with 11 bases between. CDR3 nucleotides: TGTGCCAGCAGCCCGGGGACCTCTAACTATGGCTACACCTTC. Amino acid sequence: CASSPGTSNYGYTF.

The chain couples TRBV19 to TRBJ2-2; 7 nucleotides align to TRBD1. V dropped 5 bases and J dropped 2; count of bases not matched to a gene: 5. The germline V gene encodes CDR1 LNHDA and CDR2 SQIVND (reference sequence). This CDR3 is built from 15 residues. CDR3: CASSWDSINTGELFF. For the CDR3, the DNA is TGTGCCAGTAGTTGGGACAGCATTAACACCGGGGAGCTGTTTTTT.

This chain joins TRBV7-2 and TRBJ1-6; D remains ambiguous. The CDR3 sequence is 15 residues long. The germline V and J ends were trimmed by 0 bases and 6 bases, with 9 bases remaining between them. Germline CDR1 SGHTA, CDR2 FQGNSA. Written as DNA, the CDR3 is TGTGCCAGCAGCTTAGCAGGGTTAGGTAATTCACCCCTCCACTTT. It codes for CASSLAGLGNSPLHF.

CDR3 sequence reads: CASSGPQGANYGYTF. As DNA, the CDR3 is TGTGCCAGCAGCGGACCACAGGGGGCCAACTATGGCTACACCTTC. J is TRBJ1-2 and V is TRBV7-8, with 9 bases lining up with TRBD1. Germline V gene sequence: CDR1 SGHVS, CDR2 FQNEAQ. The CDR3 consists of 15 residues. Trimming cost V 5 bases and J 2 bases; bases outside gene matches: 6.

J is TRBJ1-5 and V is TRBV3-1; no reliable D call. Trimming took off 3 bases at V and 1 base at J, with 7 bases between the two ends. This CDR3 is built from 14 residues. Looked up from germline, CDR1 is LGHDT and CDR2 is YNNKEL (reference sequence). CDR3 nucleotide sequence: TGTGCCAGCAGCCACTCTGGGAGCAATCAGCCCCAGCATTTT. It yields the protein CASSHSGSNQPQHF.

This clonotype was seen at least ten times. This chain joins TRBV7-9 and TRBJ1-1, with D possibly matching TRBD1 (5 bases). CDR3 length: 15 residues. Germline CDR1 is SEHNR and CDR2 is FQNEAQ (reference sequence). The ends were cut back, 5 bases at V and 0 bases at J, with 13 bases in the middle. The DNA for the CDR3 is TGTGCCAGCAGCCCGGGAGGGACCCTGAACACTGAAGCTTTCTTT. This codes for CASSPGGTLNTEAFF. Complete variable domain (other parts from reference TRBV7-9 and TRBJ1-1): DTGVSQNPRHKITKRGQNVTFRCDPISEHNRLYWYRQTLGQGPEFLTYFQNEAQLEKSRLLSDRFSAERPKGSFSTLEIQRTEQGDSAMYLCASSPGGTLNTEAFFGQGTRLTVV.

This sequence joins TRBV14 and TRBJ2-3, with 7 bases fitting TRBD2. The V gene's germline CDR1 is SGHDN and CDR2 FVKESK. CDR3 length: 16 amino acids. V was pared by 3 bases and J by 0 bases, with 6 bases of the junction left unmatched. The DNA for the CDR3 is TGTGCCAGCAGCCAGGGAGGCGGGAGAAGCACAGATACGCAGTATTTT. Its translation is CASSQGGGRSTDTQYF.

This chain uses TRBV19 with TRBJ2-7; 8 nucleotides line up with TRBD2. CDR1 and CDR2 (germline): LNHDA, SQIVND (reference sequence). J was trimmed by 1 base and V by 3 bases; bases with no gene match: 11. The length of the CDR3 is 17 residues. Here the CDR3 DNA reads TGTGCCAGTAGTATTGCGGGGGGACTACCAATATCCTACGAGCAGTACTTC. Encoded protein: CASSIAGGLPISYEQYF.

This clonotype was seen only a few times. The chain has TRBV7-8 and TRBJ1-5; D is perhaps TRBD1 (5 bases). Trimming removed 2 bases from V and 0 bases from J, with 8 bases in between. Germline V gene lookup returns CDR1 SGHVS and CDR2 FQNEAQ. The CDR3 is 15 residues long. The CDR3 protein is CASSLRDLSNQPQHF. The CDR3 DNA is TGTGCCAGCAGCTTAAGGGACCTTAGCAATCAGCCCCAGCATTTT.

The chain is built from TRBV6-1 and TRBJ2-2, with D maybe TRBD2 (6 bases). The CDR3 has 14 amino acids. V was trimmed by 11 bases and J by 2 bases, leaving 15 bases between them. Germline V gene lookup returns CDR1 MNHNS and CDR2 SASEGT. The CDR3 DNA reads as TGTGCCGGCGGGGCCAGCGGAAACACCGGGGAGCTGTTTTTT. Amino acid sequence: CAGGASGNTGELFF.

This chain uses TRBV28 with TRBJ2-7; 13 bases are shared with TRBD2. The CDR3 has 18 residues. Germline lookup yields CDR1 MDHEN and CDR2 SYDVKM. Trimming took 6 bases from V and 3 from J; bases not matched to a gene: 14. CDR3 coding DNA: TGTGCCAGCAGCCCCGGGACTAGCGGGACGGAGGGGTACTACGAGCAGTACTTC. It yields the protein CASSPGTSGTEGYYEQYF.

This chain links TRBV4-1 with TRBJ2-2; possibly TRBD1 or TRBD2 for D (6 bases each). The CDR3 runs to 14 residues. CDR1 MGHRA and CDR2 YSYEKL come from the germline V gene. V lost 4 bases and J lost 4, with 10 bases in between. The CDR3 DNA reads TGCGCCAGCAGCCGGGGGGCGCGCACCGGGGAGCTGTTTTTT. Protein sequence: CASSRGARTGELFF.

The V gene is TRBV19, the J gene TRBJ1-4; 7 nucleotides align to TRBD1. With 5 bases clipped from V and 4 bases from J, the junction kept 10 bases outside the gene matches. The CDR3 covers 16 residues. CDR1 is LNHDA and CDR2 is SQIVND in the germline V gene (reference sequence). The CDR3 region has the DNA TGTGCCAGTAGTGCTCGCCGGACAGGCGATAATGAAAAACTGTTTTTT. Translating it yields CASSARRTGDNEKLFF.

This rearrangement joins TRBV12-5 to TRBJ2-1, with D unresolved. Trimming stripped 0 bases from V and 7 bases from J, with 7 bases between. The CDR3 totals 13 residues. Germline CDR1 is LGHNT and CDR2 is FRNRAP. The chain's CDR3 is CASGLVRSNEQFF. For the CDR3, the DNA is TGTGCTAGTGGTTTGGTAAGGTCGAATGAGCAGTTCTTC.

The chain combines TRBV28 with TRBJ2-3, with D perhaps matching TRBD1 (8 bases). The CDR3 is 15 amino acids. Trimming stripped 6 bases from V and 3 bases from J, with 16 bases between. CDR1 is MDHEN and CDR2 is SYDVKM in the germline V gene. CDR3 sequence (DNA): TGTGCCAGCAGCCAACAACAGGGGGGGACAGATACGCAGTATTTT. Translating it yields CASSQQQGGTDTQYF.

This chain joins TRBV11-2 and TRBJ2-7; D uncertain. Looked up from germline, CDR1 is SGHAT and CDR2 is FQNNGV. V lost 1 base, J lost 3 bases, and 10 bases lay in between. The CDR3 is 14 amino acids. In DNA, the CDR3 is TGTGCCAGCAGCTTAGCCATCTCTCTCTACGAGCAGTACTTC. Translation gives CASSLAISLYEQYF.

This clonotype was seen once. The rearrangement uses TRBV5-4 and TRBJ1-2; 7 bases align to TRBD1. Germline lookup yields CDR1 SGHNT and CDR2 YYREEE (reference sequence). The V segment lost 0 bases and the J segment 3 bases; nucleotides outside the gene matches: 5. The length of the CDR3 is 15 residues. The CDR3 region has the DNA TGTGCCAGCAGCTTGGGACAGGGAGGGGACTATGGCTACACCTTC. Its protein is CASSLGQGGDYGYTF.

In nucleotides, the CDR3 is TGTGCCAGCATGGGGCTAGCCAAAAACATTCAGTACTTC. Its protein product is CASMGLAKNIQYF. The chain is built from TRBV2 and TRBJ2-4, with D possibly being TRBD1 (5 bases). V lost 7 bases to trimming and J lost 0 bases, with 7 bases between them. Germline V lookup: CDR1 SNHLY, CDR2 FYNNEI. The CDR3 sequence is 13 residues long.

This clonotype has more than one count but fewer than ten. The V and J genes are TRBV12-3 or TRBV12-4 and TRBJ1-2, with 7 positions matching TRBD1. Losses at the gene ends were 6 bases for V and 6 bases for J; bases not matched to a gene: 10. CDR3 size: 14 residues. Here the CDR3 reads CASSISDRENGYTF. The CDR3 coding sequence is TGTGCCAGCAGCATCTCAGACAGGGAAAATGGCTACACCTTC.

The CDR3 nucleotides read TGTGCCATCAGCGAAAACACTGGGGGTGGCTACACCTTC. Its protein is CAISENTGGGYTF. The chain combines TRBV10-3 with TRBJ1-2; the D gene is possibly TRBD1 (5 bases). The germline gives CDR1 ENHRY, CDR2 SYGVKD. Trimming removed 6 bases from V and 7 bases from J, with 15 bases in between. The CDR3 runs to 13 residues.